This T cell receptor (beta chain) was recovered during a study of T cell responses to AZD1222 COVID-19 vaccine. Only in-frame clones appear in the TCRdb table, and some are missing; sequencing was by immunoSEQ multiplex PCR. In the table there are approximately 120,000 clones, roughly 87% of which are singletons. Notes on the study in general: Repertoires were obtained solely post-peak T cell response. With dominance at 160-218 and 743-854, vaccine-associated CD4 TCRs spanned spike.

A note on this clone: What it binds is not known.

The CDR3 loop spans 15 amino acids. V lost 5 bases to trimming and J lost 6 bases; unmatched junction nucleotides: 8. Per the germline V gene, CDR1 is SQVTM and CDR2 is ANQGSEA. This material consisted of peripheral blood, taken on day 0 of MenACWY control vaccination. This receptor was obtained from an adult in good health. The J gene is TRBJ2-2, the V gene TRBV29-1, with 11 bases fitting TRBD2. The CDR3 nucleotides are TGCAGCGTTTCAGTTAGCGGGAGGGCTTCCGGGGAGCTGTTTTTT. Its protein is CSVSVSGRASGELFF.